Listed below are T cell receptor beta chains from one sample, sequenced in a study of blood T cell repertoires in COVID-19. Sequencing was performed with immunoSEQ multiplex PCR; in TCRdb, only in-frame clones are kept and a portion is missing. The data show about 280,000 clones, 85% to 90% seen once. The sequenced sample was PBMCs or T cells enriched from blood (not recorded which). The receptors come from an older woman in a cohort exposed to, infected with or recovered from COVID-19 (not recorded which). Each CDR3 is given with its conserved first and last residue. The D gene is left open where the match is weak. Clone sizes are given selectively: once, few, many, or a class where the clone is expanded.

d_gene,j_gene,len,v_gene,abundance,CDR3nt,CDR3aa
NA,TRBJ2-1,13,TRBV7-9,NA,TGTGCCAGCAGCTTAGCGGGGCGGAATGAGCAGTTCTTC,CASSLAGRNEQFF
NA,TRBJ1-2,15,TRBV21-1,NA,TGTGCCAGCAGCAAAGTCGGCAGGGGTGGATTTGGCTACACCTTC,CASSKVGRGGFGYTF
NA,TRBJ1-2,17,TRBV9,NA,TGTGCCAGCAGCGTAGTGACAGGAATCAACTTTAACTATGGCTACACCTTC,CASSVVTGINFNYGYTF
NA,TRBJ2-2,14,TRBV19,NA,TGTGCCAGTAGTAGTGACAGGATCACCGGGGAGCTGTTTTTT,CASSSDRITGELFF
NA,TRBJ1-5,15,TRBV3-1/TRBV3-2,many,TGTGCCAGCAGCCAAGCAGTATATAGCAATCAGCCCCAGCATTTT,CASSQAVYSNQPQHF
NA,TRBJ2-2,15,TRBV4-1,NA,TGCGCCAGCAGCCCTGGAACAGGGAACACCGGGGAGCTGTTTTTT,CASSPGTGNTGELFF
NA,TRBJ1-1,14,TRBV6-1,NA,TGTGCCAGCAGTGAAGACAGGGTGAACACTGAAGCTTTCTTT,CASSEDRVNTEAFF
NA,TRBJ2-1,12,TRBV13,NA,TGTGCCAGCAGCCCGTTCTCCAATGAGCAGTTCTTC,CASSPFSNEQFF
NA,TRBJ1-2,13,TRBV19,once,TGTGCCAGTAGGTTGAAGGGGTTATATGGCTACACCTTC,CASRLKGLYGYTF
TRBD2,TRBJ2-1,16,TRBV2,NA,TGTGCCAGCCAAGAAAAGGCGGGAGGAATTTACAATGAGCAGTTCTTC,CASQEKAGGIYNEQFF
NA,TRBJ2-5,14,TRBV6-2/TRBV6-3,NA,TGTGCCAGCAGCGACGACACCCCGCGGCGGGCCCAGTACTTC,CASSDDTPRRAQYF
NA,TRBJ2-2,15,TRBV7-2,NA,TGTGCCAGCAGCTCTAAGACCGGGTTGACCGGGGAGCTGTTTTTT,CASSSKTGLTGELFF
NA,TRBJ2-7,15,TRBV11-2,NA,TGTGCCAGCAGCTGGCCAGGTCCCTACTCCTACGAGCAGTACTTC,CASSWPGPYSYEQYF
TRBD2,TRBJ2-7,15,TRBV7-8,once,TGTGCCAGCAGACCAAAGCGGGGTGGGCCCGACGAGCAGTACTTC,CASRPKRGGPDEQYF
NA,TRBJ2-3,13,TRBV7-9,NA,TGTGCCAGCACCCACTGGGGCTCAGATACGCAGTATTTT,CASTHWGSDTQYF
NA,TRBJ2-1,16,TRBV4-1,NA,TGCGCCAGCAGAAAAGGACAGGGAGGGACCTACAATGAGCAGTTCTTC,CASRKGQGGTYNEQFF
TRBD1,TRBJ2-5,16,TRBV7-9,few,TGTGCCAGCAGCTTAGTAGGGACAGGGGAAAAAGAGACCCAGTACTTC,CASSLVGTGEKETQYF
TRBD1,TRBJ2-7,18,TRBV14,NA,TGTGCCAGCAGCCCTGCCATGCCCGGGACAGGGGTCTCCTACGAGCAGTACTTC,CASSPAMPGTGVSYEQYF
TRBD1,TRBJ2-7,14,TRBV5-1,NA,TGCGCCAGCAGCTCAGGGACAGGCGGCTACGAGCAGTACTTC,CASSSGTGGYEQYF
NA,TRBJ1-4,13,TRBV5-6,NA,TGTGCCAGCAGTTCCGCGGGGGTTGAAAAACTGTTTTTT,CASSSAGVEKLFF
TRBD1,TRBJ2-7,13,TRBV5-1,NA,TGCGCCAGCAGCCAAGGGACAGGCTACGAGCAGTACTTC,CASSQGTGYEQYF
NA,TRBJ1-5,15,TRBV5-4,NA,TGTGCCAGCAGCTTGGGCGGGGGGAGGCATCAGCCCCAGCATTTT,CASSLGGGRHQPQHF
TRBD1,TRBJ1-4,18,TRBV15,NA,TGTGCCACCAGCAGAAAATATTCAGGGGGCGCGACTAATGAAAAACTGTTTTTT,CATSRKYSGGATNEKLFF
NA,TRBJ2-6,16,TRBV7-8,NA,TGTGCCAGCAGCTTATTCAGAGCGGCAGGGGCCAACGTCCTGACTTTC,CASSLFRAAGANVLTF
TRBD1,TRBJ2-7,15,TRBV5-1,NA,TGCGCCAGCAGCTTGGTGGCAGGGGGTTCCTACGAGCAGTACTTC,CASSLVAGGSYEQYF
TRBD2,TRBJ2-2,15,TRBV6-2/TRBV6-3,large,TGTGCCAGCAGTTACGCGGGAGGGGACACCGGGGAGCTGTTTTTT,CASSYAGGDTGELFF
TRBD1,TRBJ1-6,15,TRBV2,once,TGTGCCAGCAGTGAGGGACAGGGACATAATTCACCCCTCCACTTT,CASSEGQGHNSPLHF
TRBD1,TRBJ1-5,15,TRBV6-5,NA,TGTGCCAGCAGTCCGGACAGGGGAAGCAATCAGCCCCAGCATTTT,CASSPDRGSNQPQHF
TRBD1,TRBJ1-2,13,TRBV5-1,NA,TGCGCCAGCAGCCCGGGACAGAACTATGGCTACACCTTC,CASSPGQNYGYTF
TRBD2,TRBJ2-1,15,TRBV5-4,NA,TGTGCCAGCAGCTTGGGAATAGCGGGAGAAGGTGAGCAGTTCTTC,CASSLGIAGEGEQFF
NA,TRBJ2-7,14,TRBV5-4,NA,TGTGCCAGCAGCTTGTTGCAGGGGGGCTACGAGCAGTACTTC,CASSLLQGGYEQYF
NA,TRBJ2-1,15,TRBV20-1,NA,TGCAGTGCTAGTTTGTCAGCGAGCTCCTACAATGAGCAGTTCTTC,CSASLSASSYNEQFF
NA,TRBJ1-1,17,TRBV21-1,NA,TGTGCCAGCAGCAAGAGGCCCCGGACAGGGGAGACCACTGAAGCTTTCTTT,CASSKRPRTGETTEAFF
TRBD1,TRBJ1-3,22,TRBV4-1,NA,TGCGCCAGCAGCCAACGTCCCGGGACAGGTACTATGTTCAGAGACTCTGGAAACACCATATATTTT,CASSQRPGTGTMFRDSGNTIYF
NA,TRBJ1-4,14,TRBV28,NA,TGTGCCAGCAGTGGAGGGAAGCGTAATGAAAAACTGTTTTTT,CASSGGKRNEKLFF
TRBD1,TRBJ2-7,14,TRBV7-2,NA,TGTGCCAGCAGCCCGGAAGGGGGCGGCTACGAGCAGTACTTC,CASSPEGGGYEQYF
TRBD1,TRBJ2-3,15,TRBV28,NA,TGTGCCAGCAGTGAACCGGGACAGGGGACAGATACGCAGTATTTT,CASSEPGQGTDTQYF
NA,TRBJ2-2,13,TRBV11-1,NA,TGTGCCAGCAGCTTCCGGGGTACCGGGGAGCTGTTTTTT,CASSFRGTGELFF
NA,TRBJ2-7,16,TRBV7-6,NA,TGTGCCAGCAGCCAGCTCGGGGGAGCGGCCGCCTACGAGCAGTACTTC,CASSQLGGAAAYEQYF